The 17 T cell receptor beta chains given below trace back to one sample, sequenced in a study of regulatory T cells in long-lasting Graves disease. Regarding time point: newly diagnosed GD, antithyroid drugs for less than 3 months. The TCR library was made from RNA that had been extracted from PBMCs in TRIzol. The TCR beta library used iRepertoire HTBI primers with Arm-PCR amplification of CDR3. TCRdb itself ran the multiplex PCR reads through MiXCR, one entry per CDR3 protein. The profile shows around 500,000 distinct CDR3 sequences, 12% of them singletons. This sample also appeared in a second study, on T cells in Graves' hyperthyroidism and ophthalmopathy.

The sequencing used peripheral blood mononuclear cells (PBMCs), collected at new diagnosis, from a patient treated with antithyroid drugs. These TCRs come from a woman aged 25 to 39 with Graves disease.

This chain joins TRBV18 and TRBJ2-2; D not resolved. Per the germline V gene, CDR1 is KGHSH and CDR2 is LQKENI. The V and J ends lost 0 bases and 6 bases respectively, with 8 bases between them. This CDR3 has 14 amino acids. Here the CDR3 DNA reads TGTGCCAGCTCACCACCGAAGCACGCCGGGGAGCTGTTTTTT. It is translated as CASSPPKHAGELFF.

This clonotype appeared many times. The rearrangement uses TRBV5-1 and TRBJ1-6; 8 bases agree with TRBD1. CDR3 size: 14 residues. Germline lookup yields CDR1 SGHRS and CDR2 YFSETQ. The J segment lost 7 bases and the V segment lost 4 bases, leaving 4 bases of the junction unmatched. CDR3 sequence: CASSRGQENSPLHF. DNA for the CDR3: TGCGCCAGCAGCCGGGGACAGGAGAATTCACCCCTCCACTTT.

This clonotype was counted a few times. CDR3 DNA sequence: TGTGCCAGCAGCCCCCGGGGGCAGGGCAACACTGAAGCTTTCTTT. This gives the protein CASSPRGQGNTEAFF. The genes are TRBV9 and TRBJ1-1, with D possibly being TRBD1 (6 bases). Per the germline V gene, CDR1 is SGDLS and CDR2 is YYNGEE. V lost 4 bases and J 2 bases, leaving 15 bases between the germline ends. The CDR3 has 15 amino acids.

In regard to this clonotype: With a far larger clone one base away, a read error is the likely cause. The conserved closing phenylalanine or tryptophan is absent in this CDR3, likely reflecting a read error. This sequence joins TRBV7-9 and TRBJ2-3, with D possibly matching TRBD1 (6 bases). This CDR3 has 15 residues. V lost 4 bases and J lost 0, with 11 bases in between. From germline, CDR1 is SEHNR and CDR2 FQNEAQ (reference sequence). The CDR3 loop reads CASSSGQSSTDTQYL. Here the CDR3 DNA reads TGTGCCAGCAGCTCCGGACAGTCTAGCACAGATACGCAGTATTTA.

This clonotype came up many times. The V and J genes are TRBV11-3 and TRBJ2-1; D remains ambiguous. The CDR3 consists of 13 residues. V was shortened by 5 bases and J by 8 bases, with 13 bases between the two germline ends. The germline V gene has CDR1 SGHNT and CDR2 YENEEA. The CDR3 spells CASSTRSSHEQFF. The CDR3 bases are TGTGCCAGCAGCACCCGGTCAAGTCATGAGCAGTTCTTC. Full variable domain (rest looked up from reference TRBV11-3 and TRBJ2-1): EAGVVQSPRYKIIEKKQPVAFWCNPISGHNTLYWYLQNLGQGPELLIRYENEEAVDDSQLPKDRFSAERLKGVDSTLKIQPAELGDSAVYLCASSTRSSHEQFFGPGTRLTVL.

The chain links TRBV25-1 to TRBJ1-6; 7 bases match TRBD1. The junction had 8 bases not matched to a gene; V was cut back by 6 bases and J by 6 bases. CDR3 length equals 15 residues. Germline assignment: CDR1 MGHDK and CDR2 SYGVNS. CDR3 bases: TGTGCCAGCAGCTTAGGGGGCGCGGGTAATTCACCCCTCCACTTT. Its translation: CASSLGGAGNSPLHF.

V gene TRBV11-2 combines with J gene TRBJ1-3, with TRBD1 identical over 8 bases. CDR3 length: 13 amino acids. J was trimmed by 4 bases and V by 5 bases; bases with no gene match: 1. The V gene's germline CDR1 is SGHAT and CDR2 FQNNGV. The CDR3 here is CASSRDRGNTIYF. The CDR3, as DNA: TGTGCCAGCAGCCGGGACAGGGGAAACACCATATATTTT.

J is TRBJ2-1 and V is TRBV7-2; D might be TRBD1 (6 bases). The DNA end is more similar to TRBJ2-5, so the J call may be wrong. Germline V CDR1 and CDR2: SGHTA, FQGNSA. The CDR3 contains 14 residues. The CDR3 reads CASSPRQGPETQYF. Here the CDR3 DNA reads TGTGCCAGCAGCCCCCGGCAGGGGCCAGAGACCCAGTACTTC.

Worth noting for this clonotype: This sequence may be a read error, since a much larger clone differs from it by one base. The chain employs TRBV6-5 and TRBJ2-2; either TRBD1 or TRBD2 may fit D (5 bases each). Germline CDR1 is MNHEY and CDR2 is SVGAGI. CDR3 length equals 15 residues. V shed 2 bases and J shed 1 base, with 8 bases lying between them. DNA of the CDR3: TGTGCCAGCAGTTACGGGACCGAGAACACCGGGGAGCTGTTTTTT. Translated: CASSYGTENTGELFF.

This clonotype came up many times. This rearrangement joins TRBV6-4 to TRBJ2-2; 10 bases agree with TRBD2. The CDR3 extends over 16 amino acids. Trimming cost V 6 bases and J 4 bases; bases outside gene matches: 8. Germline V CDR1 and CDR2: MRHNA, SNTAGT. The CDR3 is CASREGTSDPTGELFF. The CDR3 DNA is TGTGCCAGCAGAGAGGGGACTAGCGACCCCACCGGGGAGCTGTTTTTT.

This clonotype was counted ten times or more. The rearrangement joins TRBV19 to TRBJ2-5; unclear D gene. With 3 bases removed from V and 2 bases from J, the gap between germline ends came to 7 bases. CDR1 and CDR2 from the germline V gene are LNHDA and SQIVND (reference sequence). This CDR3 has 13 residues. The CDR3 nucleotides read TGTGCCAGTAGTATCTCTCATCAAGAGACCCAGTACTTC. Translating it yields CASSISHQETQYF.

The chain is built from TRBV6-6 and TRBJ1-1; D might be TRBD1 (6 bases). Trimming removed 0 bases at V and 3 bases at J, with 11 bases between. CDR3 length: 15 amino acids. Germline CDR1 reads MNHNY; CDR2 reads SVGAGI (reference sequence). CDR3 bases: TGTGCCAGCAGTTACTCGGCTCCAGGGGACACTGAAGCTTTCTTT. Translation gives CASSYSAPGDTEAFF.

This clonotype was seen more than once but under ten times. The CDR3 nucleotides are TGTGCCAGCTCAATGACAGGGGACTACGAGCAGTACTTC. Its protein product is CASSMTGDYEQYF. The genes are TRBV18 and TRBJ2-7, with 8 bases fitting TRBD1. Trimming took 5 bases from V and 3 from J; bases not matched to a gene: 3. From germline, CDR1 is KGHSH and CDR2 LQKENI. The CDR3 spans 13 residues.

This clonotype was observed at least ten times. This chain uses TRBV24-1 with TRBJ2-5, with 12 positions matching TRBD2. This CDR3 has 13 residues. The J segment lost 4 bases and the V segment lost 7 bases, leaving 0 bases of the junction unmatched. The germline CDR1 and CDR2 sequences are KGHDR and SFDVKD. In DNA, the CDR3 is TGTGCCACCAGGGGACTAGCGGGAGAGACCCAGTACTTC. Its protein is CATRGLAGETQYF.

This clonotype was picked up many times. The chain combines TRBV6-2 or TRBV6-3 with TRBJ1-6; tentatively, D is TRBD1 (6 bases). Germline CDR1 is MNHEY and CDR2 is SVGEGT. The V and J ends lost 2 bases and 0 bases respectively, with 8 bases between them. The CDR3 loop spans 16 amino acids. The CDR3 spells CASSYQGTSYNSPLHF. CDR3 bases: TGTGCCAGCAGTTACCAGGGGACCTCCTATAATTCACCCCTCCACTTT.

This clonotype was observed at least ten times. The J gene is TRBJ2-7, the V gene TRBV27; a weak D match, TRBD2 (6 bases). The V end lost 2 bases, the J end lost 0 bases, and 20 bases lay between the germline ends. CDR1 is MNHEY and CDR2 is SMNVEV in the germline V gene (reference sequence). This CDR3 is 18 amino acids long. CDR3 DNA: TGTGCCAGCAGTTTAACCGGGACTCTGCACAAAAGCTCCTACGAGCAGTACTTC. This gives the protein CASSLTGTLHKSSYEQYF.

This clonotype has only a few counts. This may come from a read error, since a much larger clone is one base off. This chain uses TRBV7-2 with TRBJ2-5; possibly TRBD1 for D (5 bases). CDR3 length: 14 residues. CDR1 and CDR2 (germline): SGHTA, FQGNSA. V was pared by 5 bases and J by 9 bases, with 19 bases between. CDR3: CASSGWTSVQAQYF. The CDR3 DNA reads TGTGCCAGCAGCGGCTGGACATCGGTGCAGGCCCAGTACTTC. The full variable domain, its missing parts supplied by reference TRBV7-2 and TRBJ2-5, is GAGVSQSPSNKVTEKGKDVELRCDPISGHTALYWYRQSLGQGLEFLIYFQGNSAPDKSGLPSDRFSAERTGGSVSTLTIQRTQQEDSAVYLCASSGWTSVQAQYFGPGTRLLVL.